The 30 T cell receptor beta chains given below trace back to one sample, sequenced in a study of cytomegalovirus exposure and HLA in healthy donors. PCR employed 60 Vbeta and 13 Jbeta primers. This table comes from immunoSEQ multiplex PCR, and its TCRdb copy is limited to in-frame clones, with some not included. The sample consists of about 280,000 clones, approximately 90% of them appearing once. Source material: PBMCs. The source of these receptors is a woman under 30 in good health and CMV-seronegative.

V is TRBV5-1 and J is TRBJ2-7; 11 bases are shared with TRBD1. CDR1 SGHRS and CDR2 YFSETQ come from the germline V gene. With V trimmed by 4 bases and J by 3 bases, 9 bases remained unmatched. The CDR3 has 16 amino acids. CDR3 loop: CASSLGGTGGSYEQYF. The CDR3 bases are TGCGCCAGCAGCCTTGGAGGGACAGGGGGAAGCTACGAGCAGTACTTC.

The chain recombines TRBV29-1 with TRBJ2-4; possibly TRBD2 for D (5 bases). This CDR3 contains 11 residues. The germline CDR1 and CDR2 sequences are SQVTM and ANQGSEA. CDR3 sequence (DNA): TGCAGTGGTGGGCGAGGGAACATTCAGTACTTC. It encodes CSGGRGNIQYF.

J is TRBJ2-7 and V is TRBV4-1; 8 bases are a match to TRBD2. Germline assignment: CDR1 MGHRA and CDR2 YSYEKL. V gave up 2 bases and J gave up 0 bases; unmatched junction bases: 9. This CDR3 contains 17 residues. The CDR3: CASSQRWSGGLSYEQYF. The CDR3 nucleotides are TGCGCCAGCAGCCAAAGGTGGAGCGGGGGCCTCTCCTACGAGCAGTACTTC.

This clone came up once. V is TRBV7-5 and J is TRBJ1-2; the table names TRBD1, a call not compared with the DNA. TRBV7-5 is marked as a pseudogene. The CDR3 sequence is 16 residues long. The CDR3 DNA follows: TGTGCCAGAAGCCCCCGAAGACAGGGCAGGCTATATGGCTACACCTTC. It specifies CARSPRRQGRLYGYTF.

The gene calls are TRBV2 and TRBJ2-2; 7 nucleotides agree with TRBD2. Germline-derived CDR1 and CDR2 are SNHLY and FYNNEI. Trimming removed 6 bases from V and 1 base from J; junction bases left unmatched: 2. The CDR3 loop spans 14 amino acids. In nucleotides, the CDR3 is TGTGCCAGCAGGGAGCGGGGGAACACCGGGGAGCTGTTTTTT. Translating gives CASRERGNTGELFF.

Concerning this clone itself: At one boundary the junction diverges from the germline segment, which might be a read error. V usage is TRBV7-9 and J usage is TRBJ1-2; 7 nucleotides match TRBD1. CDR3 length: 16 residues. The germline CDR1 and CDR2 sequences are SEHNR and FQNEAQ (reference sequence). The chain's CDR3 is CSSITTGTDPLYGYTF. The CDR3, as DNA: TGTTCCAGCATCACCACCGGGACAGACCCGCTCTATGGCTACACCTTC.

The chain links TRBV5-1 to TRBJ2-3; TRBD1 aligns across 7 bases. The CDR3 sequence is 16 residues long. The junction had 6 bases not matched to a gene; V was cut back by 2 bases and J by 0 bases. Germline CDR1 and CDR2: SGHRS and YFSETQ. CDR3: CASSFGTATSTDTQYF. The CDR3 nucleotides read TGCGCCAGCAGCTTCGGGACAGCCACTAGCACAGATACGCAGTATTTT.

V usage is TRBV6-5 and J usage is TRBJ2-1, with TRBD2 identical over 9 bases. The CDR3 consists of 14 residues. CDR1 and CDR2 (germline): MNHEY, SVGAGI. After removal of 1 base from V and 7 bases from J, the junction contained 2 bases not matched to a gene. CDR3 DNA: TGTGCCAGCAGTTACTTTGCGGGGGGGAATGAGCAGTTCTTC. This sequence encodes CASSYFAGGNEQFF.

This clone was observed a single time. The V and J genes are TRBV6-5 and TRBJ1-1; tentative D call: TRBD1 (5 bases). The V end lost 7 bases, the J end lost 3 bases, and 18 bases lay between the germline ends. This CDR3 has 15 residues. CDR1 MNHEY and CDR2 SVGAGI come from the germline V gene. CDR3 bases: TGTGCCAGCATCACCCCGAAAGGGGCGGACACTGAAGCTTTCTTT. Protein product: CASITPKGADTEAFF.

The J gene is TRBJ2-5, the V gene TRBV5-1; TRBD1 agrees at 8 bases. V lost 4 bases, J lost 5 bases, and 10 bases stayed unmatched. The CDR3 is made up of 15 amino acids. From germline, CDR1 is SGHRS and CDR2 YFSETQ. The CDR3 bases are TGCGCCAGCAGCCTAGGACAGGGCTTAGGTGAGACCCAGTACTTC. Its protein is CASSLGQGLGETQYF.

J is TRBJ2-2 and V is TRBV2; the D gene is possibly TRBD1 (6 bases). This CDR3 spans 12 amino acids. V gave up 7 bases and J gave up 6 bases, with 9 bases separating them. The V gene's germline CDR1 is SNHLY and CDR2 FYNNEI. The CDR3 here is CASTQGPGELFF. The CDR3 region has the DNA TGTGCCAGCACACAGGGTCCCGGGGAGCTGTTTTTT.

The chain is built from TRBV19 and TRBJ1-2; no definite D call. This CDR3 comprises 14 residues. The V gene's germline CDR1 is LNHDA and CDR2 SQIVND (reference sequence). Trimming left V 5 bases short and J 6 bases short, with 16 bases between. The chain's CDR3 is CASSGRAERNGYTF. In DNA, the CDR3 is TGTGCCAGTAGTGGAAGGGCAGAGCGGAATGGCTACACCTTC.

This clone was observed a handful of times. CDR3 sequence: CASSQAQGRYEQYF. For the CDR3, the DNA is TGCGCCAGCAGCCAAGCGCAGGGAAGGTACGAGCAGTACTTC. The chain employs TRBV4-1 and TRBJ2-7, with D possibly matching TRBD1 (5 bases). Trimming stripped 1 base from V and 4 bases from J, with 11 bases between. Germline-derived CDR1 and CDR2 are MGHRA and YSYEKL. CDR3 length equals 14 residues.

DNA for the CDR3: TGTGCCAGCAGCCAAGCTCCCCTTTCGAGCACAGATACGCAGTATTTT. Translation gives CASSQAPLSSTDTQYF. The chain uses TRBV4-2 and TRBJ2-3; no clear D. Trimming stripped 1 base from V and 0 bases from J, with 11 bases between. There are 16 residues in the CDR3. Germline CDR1 and CDR2: LGHNA and YNFKEQ.

This rearrangement joins TRBV13 to TRBJ2-1; TRBD2 matches 10 bases. The V gene's germline CDR1 is PRHDT and CDR2 FYEKMQ (reference sequence). V shed 5 bases and J 2 bases; nucleotides not matched to a gene: 3. The CDR3 contains 15 residues. The CDR3 nucleotides read TGTGCCAGCAGCCCCACTAGCGGGGCCTACAATGAGCAGTTCTTC. It translates to CASSPTSGAYNEQFF.

For the CDR3, the DNA is TGTGCCAGCAGCTTATTCAGGGGATCCGAGCAGTACTTC. Amino acids: CASSLFRGSEQYF. The chain links TRBV13 to TRBJ2-7, with D possibly matching TRBD1 (6 bases). Germline V gene lookup returns CDR1 PRHDT and CDR2 FYEKMQ (reference sequence). V lost 2 bases, J lost 6 bases, and 11 bases lay in between. This CDR3 has 13 amino acids.

This clone was picked up one time. The gene calls are TRBV19 and TRBJ1-1, with 8 bases identical to TRBD1. With V trimmed by 0 bases and J by 0 bases, 9 bases remained unmatched. Germline V gene lookup returns CDR1 LNHDA and CDR2 SQIVND (reference sequence). The CDR3 is 18 amino acids. The CDR3 nucleotides are TGTGCCAGTAGTATAGATCAGCGACAGGGGAGGATGAACACTGAAGCTTTCTTT. Its translation: CASSIDQRQGRMNTEAFF.

The chain uses TRBV27 and TRBJ2-7; possible D gene TRBD2, 5 bases. Germline V gives CDR1 MNHEY, CDR2 SMNVEV (reference sequence). This CDR3 has 13 amino acids. V was trimmed by 0 bases and J by 6 bases, leaving 9 bases between them. The DNA of the CDR3 is TGTGCCAGCAGTTTATCGAGCCGGGGCGAGCAGTACTTC. Protein: CASSLSSRGEQYF.

This clone came up once. The genes are TRBV7-3 and TRBJ1-6, with TRBD1 identical over 7 bases. The CDR3 is made up of 13 amino acids. CDR1 and CDR2 (germline): SGHTA, FQGTGA. Trimming at V came to 5 bases and at J to 7 bases, leaving 2 bases not matched to a gene. The CDR3 loop is CASSPTGNSPLHF. DNA of the CDR3: TGTGCCAGCAGCCCGACAGGGAATTCACCCCTCCACTTT.

The rearrangement joins TRBV19 to TRBJ1-1; 10 bases line up with TRBD1. The V gene's germline CDR1 is LNHDA and CDR2 SQIVND (reference sequence). J lost 5 bases, V lost 8 bases, and 8 bases had no gene match. CDR3 length equals 14 residues. The CDR3 spells CASGYGQGVTEAFF. CDR3 in DNA: TGTGCCAGTGGGTACGGACAGGGGGTGACTGAAGCTTTCTTT.

This rearrangement joins TRBV5-1 to TRBJ1-3; 8 positions agree with TRBD1. CDR3 size: 19 residues. Per the germline V gene, CDR1 is SGHRS and CDR2 is YFSETQ. With V trimmed by 6 bases and J by 2 bases, 19 bases remained unmatched. The CDR3 here is CASTWGPGQAAMTGNTIYF. DNA of the CDR3: TGCGCCAGCACCTGGGGGCCGGGACAGGCCGCGATGACTGGAAACACCATATATTTT. Based on the CDR3 plus reference TRBV5-1 and TRBJ1-3, the full variable domain is KAGVTQTPRYLIKTRGQQVTLSCSPISGHRSVSWYQQTPGQGLQFLFEYFSETQRNKGNFPGRFSGRQFSNSRSEMNVSTLELGDSALYLCASTWGPGQAAMTGNTIYFGEGSWLTVV.

This clone was observed once. Mismatch with germline at one junction end may stem from a read error. J is TRBJ1-2 and V is TRBV11-2, with D perhaps matching TRBD1 (6 bases). The CDR3 is 13 amino acids. Germline V lookup: CDR1 SGHAT, CDR2 FQNNGV. CDR3 region: CASSLGGGTSLRF. The DNA for the CDR3 is TGTGCCAGCAGCTTAGGGGGGGGCACCAGTCTTCGCTTC.

The rearrangement links TRBV28 to TRBJ2-1, with D possibly being TRBD2 (6 bases). CDR3 length: 14 amino acids. The V gene lost 3 bases and the J gene lost 6 bases, with 12 bases spanning the gap. CDR1 is MDHEN and CDR2 is SYDVKM in the germline V gene. CDR3: CASSLPRLVNEQFF. In DNA form, the CDR3 reads TGTGCCAGCAGTTTGCCAAGACTAGTCAATGAGCAGTTCTTC.

J is TRBJ2-1 and V is TRBV6-6, with TRBD1 as a possible D gene (6 bases). The CDR3 has 13 amino acids. V shed 6 bases and J shed 4 bases, with 10 bases lying between them. The V gene's germline CDR1 is MNHNY and CDR2 SVGAGI (reference sequence). CDR3 amino acids: CASRQTGYNEQFF. CDR3 coding DNA: TGTGCCAGCAGACAAACAGGGTACAATGAGCAGTTCTTC.

The gene calls are TRBV9 and TRBJ1-6; 7 bases line up with TRBD1. Germline CDR1 and CDR2: SGDLS and YYNGEE. The J segment lost 5 bases and the V segment lost 2 bases, leaving 4 bases of the junction unmatched. This CDR3 contains 15 residues. In DNA, the CDR3 is TGTGCCAGCAGCGTCTCCGGGACAGATAATTCACCCCTCCACTTT. Its protein product is CASSVSGTDNSPLHF.

CDR3 nucleotides: TGTGCCTGGAGGTTCACAGGGGCCCTTGAAGCTTTCTTT. Its translation is CAWRFTGALEAFF. The chain is built from TRBV30 and TRBJ1-1, with TRBD1 matching 7 bases. The ends lost 3 bases at V and 7 bases at J; junction bases unmatched: 8. The germline gives CDR1 GTSNPN, CDR2 SVGIG (reference sequence). This CDR3 has 13 residues.

The chain has TRBV2 and TRBJ2-7; 12 bases are shared with TRBD2. Germline CDR1 reads SNHLY; CDR2 reads FYNNEI. The trim removed 4 bases at V and 7 bases at J, leaving 8 bases unmatched. The CDR3 has 15 amino acids. CDR3 sequence: CASSAPSGGVWEQYF. CDR3 coding DNA: TGTGCCAGCAGTGCCCCTAGCGGGGGGGTCTGGGAGCAGTACTTC.

This chain joins TRBV30 and TRBJ1-1, with 8 bases identical to TRBD1. V gave up 1 base and J gave up 0 bases; unmatched junction bases: 4. The germline V gene encodes CDR1 GTSNPN and CDR2 SVGIG (reference sequence). The CDR3 spans 15 residues. CDR3 coding DNA: TGTGCCTGGAGTGACGACAGGGGACTGAACACTGAAGCTTTCTTT. Its translation: CAWSDDRGLNTEAFF.

V is TRBV5-1 and J is TRBJ2-1, with D perhaps matching TRBD2 (5 bases). V was shortened by 0 bases and J by 8 bases, with 12 bases between the two germline ends. Per the germline V gene, CDR1 is SGHRS and CDR2 is YFSETQ. The CDR3 is 14 amino acids. CDR3 sequence reads: CASSLALATDEQFF. CDR3 bases: TGCGCCAGCAGCTTGGCTCTAGCAACGGATGAGCAGTTCTTC.

This sequence joins TRBV5-6 and TRBJ2-3, with a possible D match to TRBD2 (5 bases). The CDR3 runs to 13 residues. Germline V CDR1 and CDR2: SGHDT, YYEEEE. Trimming took 10 bases from V and 0 from J, leaving 12 bases between them. CDR3 sequence: CAAASGSTDTQYF. The CDR3 DNA is TGTGCCGCCGCCTCGGGGAGCACAGATACGCAGTATTTT.